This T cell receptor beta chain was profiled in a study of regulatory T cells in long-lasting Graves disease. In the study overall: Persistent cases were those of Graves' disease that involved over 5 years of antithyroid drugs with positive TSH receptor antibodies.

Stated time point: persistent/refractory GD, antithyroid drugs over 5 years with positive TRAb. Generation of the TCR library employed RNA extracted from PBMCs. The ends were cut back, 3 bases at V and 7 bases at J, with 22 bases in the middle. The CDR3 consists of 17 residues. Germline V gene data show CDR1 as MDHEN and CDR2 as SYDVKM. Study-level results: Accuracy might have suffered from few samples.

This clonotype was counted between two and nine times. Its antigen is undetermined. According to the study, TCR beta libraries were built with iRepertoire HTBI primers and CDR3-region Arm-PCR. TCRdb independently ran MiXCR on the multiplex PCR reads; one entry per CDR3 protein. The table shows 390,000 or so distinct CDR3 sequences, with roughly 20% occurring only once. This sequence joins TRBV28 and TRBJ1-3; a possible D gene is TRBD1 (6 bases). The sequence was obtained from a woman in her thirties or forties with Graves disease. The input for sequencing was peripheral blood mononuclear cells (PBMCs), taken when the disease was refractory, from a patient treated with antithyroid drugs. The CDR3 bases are TGTGCCAGCAGTTTGGCGGGCAAGACAGGTATCATCAACACCATATATTTT. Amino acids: CASSLAGKTGIINTIYF.